This TCR beta chain was sequenced during a study of molecular identifiers for immune sequencing clone quantification. This CDR3 comprises 18 residues. The junction had 14 bases not matched to a gene; V was cut back by 2 bases and J by 3 bases. The germline CDR1 and CDR2 sequences are MDHEN and SYDVKM. TCRdb itself ran the PCR reads through MiXCR, one entry per CDR3 protein. The profile shows approximately 630,000 distinct CDR3 sequences, around 25% of them singletons. The chain is built from TRBV28 and TRBJ1-1; 8 nucleotides agree with TRBD1. The receptor's source is a human donor in good health. Some libraries in this study had Jurkat cell RNA spiked in. Sequenced: naive CD8+ T cells from blood, with Jurkat cell RNA spiked in. Subset defined: FACS-sorted CD8+CD4-CCR7+CD45RA+ naive T cells. This CDR3 reads CASSLRMDRAKVHTEAFF. The CDR3 bases are TGTGCCAGCAGTTTAAGGATGGACAGGGCTAAGGTGCACACTGAAGCTTTCTTT.